Below, one TCR beta chain is given with its context. As originally analysed: For nucleated cells, counts were estimated from reference gene primer amplification. This table comes from immunoSEQ multiplex PCR, and its TCRdb copy is limited to in-frame clones, with some not included. V and J calls and clone size are those listed in that table; D and trimming were worked out from the DNA. The data hold just over 250,000 clones, with about 87% observed a single time. This specimen belongs to a study of blood T cell repertoires in COVID-19. Study overall: Italy, Spain and the United States were the sources of the convalescent and acute COVID-19 samples. PBMCs, B-cell-depleted T cells, or T cells were the source of the cDNA or gDNA that made up the material.

Germline CDR1 and CDR2: MNHEY and SVGAGI. With V trimmed by 0 bases and J by 8 bases, 8 bases remained unmatched. The CDR3 covers 16 residues. This TCR was recovered from a man between 60 and 70 years old who had recovered from COVID-19. V gene TRBV6-5 combines with J gene TRBJ2-1, with 9 bases fitting TRBD1. Sequencing was carried out using peripheral blood. The CDR3 nucleotides are TGTGCCAGCAGTTACTCGATGGGGACAGGGTGGGATGAGCAGTTCTTC. Protein: CASSYSMGTGWDEQFF.